Presented here are 31 T cell receptor beta chains from one specimen sequenced in a study of T-cell reconstitution after alpha-beta-depleted transplantation in children. Using unique molecular identifiers, the investigators prepared the TCRbeta library. MiXCR, applied by TCRdb to the PCR reads, yields one record per CDR3 protein. Among under 850,000 distinct CDR3 sequences, less than 15% were seen once, and the ten largest hold 0.79%. Sequencing was performed on PBMCs, taken before TCRalphabeta/CD19-depleted stem cell transplant. The receptors derive from a girl aged 2-10 years with congenital amegakaryocytic thrombocytopenia, due to receive a stem cell transplant.

This clonotype was detected a few times. The chain uses TRBV20-1 and TRBJ2-7; D uncertain. Trimming shortened V by 0 bases and J by 7 bases, and 19 bases separated the two germline ends. The CDR3 extends over 15 amino acids. The germline V gene has CDR1 DFQATT and CDR2 SNEGSKA (reference sequence). The chain's CDR3 is CSARDSLLTIEEQYF. The DNA of the CDR3 is TGCAGTGCTAGAGATAGTCTCCTAACGATCGAAGAGCAGTACTTC.

This clonotype showed up many times. The gene calls are TRBV5-5 and TRBJ1-1, with D hard to call. Per germline, CDR1 SGHKS and CDR2 YYEKEE (reference sequence). V gave up 5 bases and J gave up 6 bases, with 14 bases separating them. The CDR3 is made up of 13 amino acids. Here the CDR3 reads CASSSGLDAEAFF. The CDR3 DNA is TGTGCCAGCAGTTCGGGTTTGGATGCTGAAGCTTTCTTT. The complete variable domain, with remaining parts taken from reference TRBV5-5 and TRBJ1-1, reads DAGVTQSPTHLIKTRGQQVTLRCSPISGHKSVSWYQQVLGQGPQFIFQYYEKEERGRGNFPDRFSARQFPNYSSELNVNALLLGDSALYLCASSSGLDAEAFFGQGTRLTVV.

This rearrangement joins TRBV12-3 or TRBV12-4 to TRBJ1-6, with 11 positions matching TRBD1. This CDR3 contains 16 residues. The V gene end was trimmed by 5 bases and the J gene end by 9 bases; junction bases not matched to a gene: 9. The CDR3 DNA reads as TGTGCCAGCAGTCCTAATGGACAGGGGGCCCTTTCACCCCTCCACTTT. It translates to CASSPNGQGALSPLHF.

This clonotype showed up just a few times. The chain uses TRBV12-3 or TRBV12-4 and TRBJ2-2; tentative D call: TRBD1 (5 bases). This CDR3 is built from 16 residues. V was pared by 4 bases and J by 0 bases, with 12 bases between. The CDR3 protein is CASSSYDRANTGELFF. Written as DNA, the CDR3 is TGTGCCAGCAGTTCCTATGACAGAGCGAACACCGGGGAGCTGTTTTTT.

This clonotype was observed once. A read error may be the cause here, since a much bigger clone is one base away. The DNA of the CDR3 is TGCGCCAGCAGCTTGGATCTAGCGTGGGGCACAGATACGCAGCATTTT. Translation: CASSLDLAWGTDTQHF. The chain is built from TRBV5-1 and TRBJ2-3; a possible D gene is TRBD1 (5 bases). The last part of the DNA fits TRBJ1-5 better; the J call may be wrong. The germline CDR1 and CDR2 sequences are SGHRS and YFSETQ. This CDR3 comprises 16 residues.

About this clonotype: One end of the junction varies from germline; a read error may be responsible. The chain employs TRBV6-5 and TRBJ2-7; 9 bases match TRBD2. Germline CDR1 reads MNHEY; CDR2 reads SVGAGI. The CDR3 extends over 14 amino acids. CDR3 region: CASSYASAGGPVIF. In DNA form, the CDR3 reads TGTGCCAGCAGTTACGCGTCGGCGGGAGGGCCCGTCATTTTC.

CDR3 loop: CSARGPGGTYGYTF. The DNA of the CDR3 is TGCAGTGCTAGAGGTCCGGGGGGCACCTATGGCTACACCTTC. The chain combines TRBV20-1 with TRBJ1-2; possibly TRBD1 for D (6 bases). The germline V gene has CDR1 DFQATT and CDR2 SNEGSKA (reference sequence). Trimming pared 1 base from V and 4 bases from J, leaving 13 bases between. CDR3 size: 14 residues.

The chain uses TRBV7-2 and TRBJ2-3, with 14 bases aligning to TRBD2. There are 15 residues in the CDR3. The germline V gene has CDR1 SGHTA and CDR2 FQGNSA. J gave up 6 bases and V 5 bases, and 4 bases lay outside the gene matches. CDR3 amino acids: CASSRLAGGGDTQYF. The DNA for the CDR3 is TGTGCCAGCAGCCGACTAGCGGGAGGGGGGGATACGCAGTATTTT.

This clonotype showed up many times. This rearrangement joins TRBV29-1 to TRBJ2-1; D is undetermined. This CDR3 spans 12 amino acids. Germline CDR1 is SQVTM and CDR2 is ANQGSEA. Between the trimmed V and J ends, which lost 7 bases and 3 bases, there was a span of 10 bases. CDR3 DNA sequence: TGCAGCGGTAGCCTAAACTACAATGAGCAGTTCTTC. This codes for CSGSLNYNEQFF.

V usage is TRBV7-9 and J usage is TRBJ2-7, with TRBD2 matching 9 bases. This CDR3 comprises 15 residues. Unmatched junction bases numbered 10, after V lost 6 bases and J lost 4 bases. Per the germline V gene, CDR1 is SEHNR and CDR2 is FQNEAQ (reference sequence). The CDR3 region has the DNA TGTGCCAGCAGATTCGGGGGTAGCGGGAGTTACGAGCAGTACTTC. Protein: CASRFGGSGSYEQYF.

The V and J genes are TRBV4-1 and TRBJ2-5; no definite D call. Trimming stripped 2 bases from V and 2 bases from J, with 3 bases between. The CDR3 totals 12 residues. Germline lookup yields CDR1 MGHRA and CDR2 YSYEKL. The CDR3 spells CASSQQQETQYF. For the CDR3, the DNA is TGCGCCAGCAGCCAACAGCAAGAGACCCAGTACTTC.

This clonotype was recorded many times. V gene TRBV10-3 combines with J gene TRBJ2-2, with D uncertain. The germline gives CDR1 ENHRY, CDR2 SYGVKD. CDR3 length: 15 residues. V was trimmed by 2 bases and J by 0 bases, leaving 7 bases between them. CDR3 nucleotides: TGTGCCATCAGTGAGGTTTCAGCGAACACCGGGGAGCTGTTTTTT. Amino acid sequence: CAISEVSANTGELFF.

V usage is TRBV6-5 and J usage is TRBJ2-5, with 9 nucleotides matching TRBD2. J gave up 8 bases and V 4 bases, and 14 bases lay outside the gene matches. The CDR3 length is 16 residues. Germline V gene data show CDR1 as MNHEY and CDR2 as SVGAGI. The CDR3 reads CASSSMTSGEWNTQYF. CDR3 nucleotide sequence: TGTGCCAGCAGTTCCATGACTAGCGGCGAATGGAATACCCAGTACTTC.

The gene calls are TRBV5-1 and TRBJ2-1; D might be TRBD1 or TRBD2, each matching 5 bases. Germline V gene lookup returns CDR1 SGHRS and CDR2 YFSETQ. Between the trimmed V and J ends, which lost 0 bases and 8 bases, there was a span of 21 bases. The CDR3 extends over 17 amino acids. The CDR3 protein is CASSLGTYRDRGHEQFF. The CDR3, as DNA: TGCGCCAGCAGCTTGGGGACATACCGGGACCGCGGGCATGAGCAGTTCTTC. The whole variable domain, filled in from reference TRBV5-1 and TRBJ2-1, reads KAGVTQTPRYLIKTRGQQVTLSCSPISGHRSVSWYQQTPGQGLQFLFEYFSETQRNKGNFPGRFSGRQFSNSRSEMNVSTLELGDSALYLCASSLGTYRDRGHEQFFGPGTRLTVL.

This clonotype has at least ten counts. This chain uses TRBV7-8 with TRBJ2-2; D gene unclear. The length of the CDR3 is 14 residues. V was trimmed by 2 bases and J by 4 bases, leaving 8 bases between them. The V gene's germline CDR1 is SGHVS and CDR2 FQNEAQ. The DNA for the CDR3 is TGTGCCAGCAGCTTAATGAACCCCACCGGGGAGCTGTTTTTT. It encodes CASSLMNPTGELFF.

On this clonotype itself: Given a much more abundant clone one base away, this may be a read error. The chain carries TRBV7-9 and TRBJ1-1; 7 nucleotides agree with TRBD1. The ends lost 5 bases at V and 2 bases at J; junction bases unmatched: 5. This CDR3 is built from 14 residues. The V gene's germline CDR1 is SEHNR and CDR2 FQNEAQ (reference sequence). The CDR3 spells CASSHGQANTEAFF. CDR3 bases: TGTGCCAGCAGCCACGGACAGGCCAACACTGAAGCTTTCTTT.

This clonotype was recorded a few times. The chain recombines TRBV20-1 with TRBJ2-1; TRBD1 aligns across 10 bases. V trimming: 3 bases; J trimming: 0 bases; junction bases outside the gene matches: 8. Germline assignment: CDR1 DFQATT and CDR2 SNEGSKA (reference sequence). The CDR3 is 17 residues long. The chain's CDR3 is CSARLRDRGRSYNEQFF. The CDR3 DNA is TGCAGTGCTAGGCTCCGGGACAGGGGACGCTCCTACAATGAGCAGTTCTTC.

The chain uses TRBV6-1 and TRBJ2-2; 9 bases are shared with TRBD2. This CDR3 has 16 amino acids. The V and J ends lost 5 bases and 1 base, in that order; junction bases with no gene match: 5. Germline V gives CDR1 MNHNS, CDR2 SASEGT. CDR3 sequence (DNA): TGTGCCAGCAGTAGAGCGGGAGGTCGGAACACCGGGGAGCTGTTTTTT. Translated, it gives CASSRAGGRNTGELFF.

V is TRBV11-2 and J is TRBJ2-1, with D possibly matching TRBD2 (5 bases). The CDR3 spans 12 residues. V lost 5 bases to trimming and J lost 14 bases, with 16 bases between them. Germline V CDR1 and CDR2: SGHAT, FQNNGV. For the CDR3, the DNA is TGTGCCAGCAGCCACCTTCTCCGGCGGGAGTTCTTC. Translated: CASSHLLRREFF.

This clonotype was detected many times. The rearrangement joins TRBV6-1 to TRBJ2-7; 8 bases match TRBD2. Losses at the gene ends were 6 bases for V and 2 bases for J; bases not matched to a gene: 3. The germline gives CDR1 MNHNS, CDR2 SASEGT. CDR3 size: 13 residues. The CDR3 bases are TGTGCCAGCAGACTAGCGGTAGCCTACGAGCAGTACTTC. Translated, it gives CASRLAVAYEQYF.

V and J are TRBV6-5 and TRBJ2-1; D may be TRBD1 (5 bases). Germline CDR1 is MNHEY and CDR2 is SVGAGI. Trimming took 2 bases from V and 6 from J, leaving 14 bases between them. This CDR3 is built from 15 residues. The CDR3 DNA reads as TGTGCCAGCAGTTACGGCCAGGGTTTAGGCAATGAGCAGTTCTTC. Residues: CASSYGQGLGNEQFF.

There are many counts of this clonotype. DNA of the CDR3: TGTGCTAGTGGTTTGATGGTTGGGGGCCTTTTCGGACGGACAGAAGCCTACGAGCAGTACTTC. Translated, it gives CASGLMVGGLFGRTEAYEQYF. The chain uses TRBV12-5 and TRBJ2-7, with D possibly being TRBD1 (6 bases). V was cut by 2 bases and J by 2 bases, with 31 bases left in between. Germline V gene data show CDR1 as LGHNT and CDR2 as FRNRAP. The CDR3 contains 21 residues.

V is TRBV12-2 and J is TRBJ2-5; no check of the table's D call, TRBD2, against the DNA was made. TRBV12-2 is marked as a pseudogene. CDR3 length: 15 amino acids. CDR3 coding DNA: TGTGCAAGTCGCACGAGACTAGCGCCTTGGGAGACCCAGTACTTC. The encoded protein is CASRTRLAPWETQYF.

This clonotype was detected a few times. The genes are TRBV2 and TRBJ1-5; D is unresolved. Trimming cost V 6 bases and J 2 bases, with 14 bases left between them. Per the germline V gene, CDR1 is SNHLY and CDR2 is FYNNEI. The length of the CDR3 is 15 residues. CDR3 loop: CASRRTPRGNQPQHF. As DNA, the CDR3 is TGTGCCAGCAGGCGAACACCTCGTGGCAATCAGCCCCAGCATTTT.

This clonotype was seen repeatedly, ten times or more. The rearrangement uses TRBV20-1 and TRBJ2-5; no reliable D call. This CDR3 spans 13 amino acids. The V gene's germline CDR1 is DFQATT and CDR2 SNEGSKA (reference sequence). Trimming pared 6 bases from V and 7 bases from J, leaving 18 bases between. The CDR3 bases are TGCAGTGCAAGACTCTTGGCTGATGGGACCCAGTACTTC. Encoded protein: CSARLLADGTQYF.

This clonotype was found a few times. The rearrangement uses TRBV6-5 and TRBJ2-5, with TRBD2 identical over 7 bases. J lost 4 bases, V lost 2 bases, and 1 base had no gene match. CDR3 size: 13 residues. Looked up from germline, CDR1 is MNHEY and CDR2 is SVGAGI. The CDR3 DNA sequence: TGTGCCAGCAGTTACGGGGGGGGAGAGACCCAGTACTTC. Its protein is CASSYGGGETQYF.

This chain joins TRBV7-2 and TRBJ2-1, with 11 positions matching TRBD2. The CDR3 has 17 residues. Germline CDR1 is SGHTA and CDR2 is FQGNSA. The ends lost 5 bases at V and 1 base at J; junction bases unmatched: 7. The CDR3, as DNA: TGTGCCAGCAGCCGCAAGGGACTAGCGGTTTCCTACAATGAGCAGTTCTTC. Protein product: CASSRKGLAVSYNEQFF.

Many counts were recorded for this clonotype. The chain links TRBV20-1 to TRBJ2-7; 8 bases map to TRBD2. With 2 bases clipped from V and 3 bases from J, the junction kept 6 bases outside the gene matches. Germline V lookup: CDR1 DFQATT, CDR2 SNEGSKA (reference sequence). This CDR3 contains 14 residues. The CDR3 region is CSARITGGVYEQYF. DNA for the CDR3: TGCAGTGCTAGAATCACGGGAGGGGTCTACGAGCAGTACTTC.

Only a few counts were recorded for this clonotype. The V call is TRBV29-1, the J call TRBJ2-7; 7 bases agree with TRBD2. This CDR3 is built from 13 residues. The trim removed 6 bases at V and 4 bases at J, leaving 9 bases unmatched. Germline V lookup: CDR1 SQVTM, CDR2 ANQGSEA. The DNA for the CDR3 is TGCAGCGTCGTGGGTGGGGGGGGTTACGAGCAGTACTTC. Encoded protein: CSVVGGGGYEQYF.

The sample holds many counts of this clonotype. The chain recombines TRBV5-8 with TRBJ1-2, with D maybe TRBD1 (5 bases). Germline CDR1 is SGHTS and CDR2 is YDEGEE. CDR3 size: 14 residues. The V end lost 0 bases, the J end lost 2 bases, and 8 bases lay between the germline ends. CDR3 bases: TGTGCCAGCAGCTTGGACAGGTCCAACTATGGCTACACCTTC. Translated: CASSLDRSNYGYTF. The full variable domain, with the rest looked up from reference TRBV5-8 and TRBJ1-2, is EAGVTQSPTHLIKTRGQQATLRCSPISGHTSVYWYQQALGLGLQFLLWYDEGEERNRGNFPPRFSGRQFPNYSSELNVNALELEDSALYLCASSLDRSNYGYTFGSGTRLTVV.

Turning to this clonotype: This may be a read error, as it is one base from a much larger clone. The J gene is TRBJ1-6, the V gene TRBV5-6, with D possibly TRBD1 on 6 matching bases. The CDR3 has 14 amino acids. Germline V gene lookup returns CDR1 SGHDT and CDR2 YYEEEE. Deletions cut 1 base from V and 12 bases from J, with 14 bases between. CDR3 sequence reads: CASSLTGRVLPLHF. CDR3 DNA: TGTGCCAGCAGCTTGACAGGGAGGGTCTTACCCCTCCACTTT. The whole variable domain, filled in from reference TRBV5-6 and TRBJ1-6, reads DAGVTQSPTHLIKTRGQQVTLRCSPKSGHDTVSWYQQALGQGPQFIFQYYEEEERQRGNFPDRFSGHQFPNYSSELNVNALLLGDSALYLCASSLTGRVLPLHFGNGTRLTVT.